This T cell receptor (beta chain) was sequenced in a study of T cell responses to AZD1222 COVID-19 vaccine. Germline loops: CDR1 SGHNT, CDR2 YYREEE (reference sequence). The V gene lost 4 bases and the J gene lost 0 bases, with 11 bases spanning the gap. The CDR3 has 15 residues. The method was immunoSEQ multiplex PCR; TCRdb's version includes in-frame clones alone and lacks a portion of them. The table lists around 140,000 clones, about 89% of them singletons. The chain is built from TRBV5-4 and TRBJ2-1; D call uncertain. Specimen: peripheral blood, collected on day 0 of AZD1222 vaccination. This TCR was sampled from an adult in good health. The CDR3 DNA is TGTGCCAGCAGCGTGGACCAAAGCTCCTACAATGAGCAGTTCTTC. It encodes CASSVDQSSYNEQFF.